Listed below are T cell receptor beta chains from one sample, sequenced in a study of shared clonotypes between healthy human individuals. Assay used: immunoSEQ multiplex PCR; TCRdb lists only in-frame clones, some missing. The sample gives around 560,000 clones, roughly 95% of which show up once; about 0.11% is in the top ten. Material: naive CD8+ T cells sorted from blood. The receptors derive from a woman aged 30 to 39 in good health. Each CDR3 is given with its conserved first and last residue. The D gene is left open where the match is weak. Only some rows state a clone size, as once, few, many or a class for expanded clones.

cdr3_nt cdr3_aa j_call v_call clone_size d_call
TGTGCCAGCAGTTTTGGTGGGTCCTACGAGCAGTACTTC CASSFGGSYEQYF TRBJ2-7 TRBV27 NA NA
TGTGCCAGCAGCGATTCCGGGACAGGGTTCGGGGAGCAGTTCTTC CASSDSGTGFGEQFF TRBJ2-1 TRBV9 NA TRBD1
TGTGCCATCTACGATTTAGCGGGAGGCACCAATGAGCAGTTCTTC CAIYDLAGGTNEQFF TRBJ2-1 TRBV10-3 NA TRBD2
TGTGCCAGCAGTTTACCAGGCGGACTTGAAGCTTTCTTT CASSLPGGLEAFF TRBJ1-1 TRBV27 NA NA
TGTGCCAGCAGCTCCGGGTGGGAGCAGTTCTTC CASSSGWEQFF TRBJ2-1 TRBV7-2 NA NA
TGTGCCAGCAGCTGGGACCTTGGGGCGGGGGAGCAGTTCTTC CASSWDLGAGEQFF TRBJ2-1 TRBV7-9 NA NA
TGTGCCAGCAGCCAACACTCTGGAAACACCATATATTTT CASSQHSGNTIYF TRBJ1-3 TRBV11-3 NA NA
TGTGCCACCGCGACAGAGATGAACACTGAAGCTTTCTTT CATATEMNTEAFF TRBJ1-1 TRBV19 NA NA
TGCGCCAGCAGCTTGGCCCCGGGCGGGAGGGCGACGCCCCGGTCCCACGAGCAGTACTTC CASSLAPGGRATPRSHEQYF TRBJ2-7 TRBV5-1 once TRBD2
TGTGCCAGCAGCCCTACAGCGTCTGGAAACACCATATATTTT CASSPTASGNTIYF TRBJ1-3 TRBV14 NA NA
TGTGCCAGCAGCTTCGTAGAACTAGCGGACAATGAGCAGTTCTTC CASSFVELADNEQFF TRBJ2-1 TRBV7-9 NA TRBD2
TGTGCCAGCAGTTCCGCTGCAGGGGGTTCAGATACGCAGTATTTT CASSSAAGGSDTQYF TRBJ2-3 TRBV27 NA TRBD1
TGTGCCAGTAGTATTGGAGATTATAGCAATCAGCCCCAGCATTTT CASSIGDYSNQPQHF TRBJ1-5 TRBV19 NA NA
TGTGCCATCAGTGAGTCGCGGGAGGGGCCCCTAAGCAATCAGCCCCAGCATTTT CAISESREGPLSNQPQHF TRBJ1-5 TRBV10-3 NA NA
TGTGCCAGCAGTTCCCTCACGACAGGGGTTAACACTGAAGCTTTCTTT CASSSLTTGVNTEAFF TRBJ1-1 TRBV27 NA TRBD1
TGTGCCAGCATGCACAGGGTCAACTATGGCTACACCTTC CASMHRVNYGYTF TRBJ1-2 TRBV2 NA NA
TGCGCCAGCAGCTTGGGTCCCGATCGATCGACCGGGGAGCTGTTTTTT CASSLGPDRSTGELFF TRBJ2-2 TRBV5-1 NA NA
TGTGCCAGCAGTTACGGGAATAGCGATGAGCAGTTCTTC CASSYGNSDEQFF TRBJ2-1 TRBV6-6 NA NA
TGTGCCAGTAGTATAGCTAGTTTGTATAGCAATCAGCCCCAGCATTTT CASSIASLYSNQPQHF TRBJ1-5 TRBV19 NA NA
TGTGCCAGCAGTTTCACTAGCGGGAGCTCCTACAATGAGCAGTTCTTC CASSFTSGSSYNEQFF TRBJ2-1 TRBV27 NA TRBD2
TGTGCCACCAGCAGAGATAGGACGACAGATACGCAGTATTTT CATSRDRTTDTQYF TRBJ2-3 TRBV15 NA NA
TGTGCCAGCAGCGAGGGGACTAGCGGGAGTGGAGAGCAGTACTTC CASSEGTSGSGEQYF TRBJ2-7 TRBV27 once TRBD2
TGTGCCAGCAGTGGAAAACCCCCTGAAGCTTTCTTT CASSGKPPEAFF TRBJ1-1 TRBV13 once NA
TGCAGCGTTGAAGATCAAGGCAGGGCCATAACTAACTATGGCTACACCTTC CSVEDQGRAITNYGYTF TRBJ1-2 TRBV29-1 once NA
TGTGCCAGCAGCTTAGGCAGGGGGCTCTTCTCCCAAGAGACCCAGTACTTC CASSLGRGLFSQETQYF TRBJ2-5 TRBV7-6 NA TRBD1
TGTGCCAGCAGTTTCCGCAGGGGGCAGGAGCAGTACTTC CASSFRRGQEQYF TRBJ2-7 TRBV28 NA TRBD1
TGCGCCAGCAGACCGAGACAGGGGCCGGACACCGGGGAGCTGTTTTTT CASRPRQGPDTGELFF TRBJ2-2 TRBV4-1 once TRBD1
TGTGCCAGTAGTTCATACGACACCTTAGGGGAGCAGTACTTC CASSSYDTLGEQYF TRBJ2-7 TRBV19 NA NA
TGTGCCAGCAGCTGGGGACAGTACTCTTACGAGCAGTACTTC CASSWGQYSYEQYF TRBJ2-7 TRBV5-5 NA TRBD1
TGTGCCAGCAGTTCACCTCAACGGGAGATGGAAGATACGCAGTATTTT CASSSPQREMEDTQYF TRBJ2-3 TRBV28 NA NA
TGTGCCAACGGCCTAGCGGGAGTTTTCGAGCAGTACTTC CANGLAGVFEQYF TRBJ2-7 TRBV6-4 NA TRBD2
TGTGCCAGCAGCCTGACCGACGCAGGGAACACTGAAGCTTTCTTT CASSLTDAGNTEAFF TRBJ1-1 TRBV16 NA NA
TGTGCCAGCAGCTTAGATCCCGGGTCTGGAAACACCATATATTTT CASSLDPGSGNTIYF TRBJ1-3 TRBV11-2 NA NA
TGTGCCAGCAGCCGACTAGCGGGGGCCACAGATACGCAGTATTTT CASSRLAGATDTQYF TRBJ2-3 TRBV5-5 NA TRBD2
TGCGCCAGCAGCCAAGGGACAGGGGCACAGTTTTCCTACGAGCAGTACTTC CASSQGTGAQFSYEQYF TRBJ2-7 TRBV4-1 NA TRBD1
TGTGCCAGCAGCAACGAAATCGGGACTAGCTCCTACAATGAGCAGTTCTTC CASSNEIGTSSYNEQFF TRBJ2-1 TRBV5-6 NA TRBD2
TGTGCCAGCAGCTGGAGCGGGAGGGCCAATGGCGAGCAGTACTTC CASSWSGRANGEQYF TRBJ2-7 TRBV28 NA TRBD2
TGTGCCAGCAGCTTGGGGGAGCGGTACCAAGAGACCCAGTACTTC CASSLGERYQETQYF TRBJ2-5 TRBV11-3 NA NA
TGCGCCAGCAGCCCAGTAGGACTGCTACAAGAGACCCAGTACTTC CASSPVGLLQETQYF TRBJ2-5 TRBV4-1 NA NA
TGTGCCAGCAGCTTTCCCGGGACAGGGGACTACGAGCAGTACTTC CASSFPGTGDYEQYF TRBJ2-7 TRBV11-2 NA TRBD1
TGTGCCAGCAGTGGGACCTCCTACGAGCAGTACTTC CASSGTSYEQYF TRBJ2-7 TRBV6-1 NA NA
TGCGCCAGCAGCCAAGATAGGACAGGGGGGCAGCCCCAGCATTTT CASSQDRTGGQPQHF TRBJ1-5 TRBV4-1 once TRBD1
TGTGCCAGCAGCCCCCTGCCTAGCGGGTACAATGAGCAGTTCTTC CASSPLPSGYNEQFF TRBJ2-1 TRBV7-9 NA TRBD2
TGTGCCAGCAGCATAGACGGGGGTCTGGAGACCCAGTACTTC CASSIDGGLETQYF TRBJ2-5 TRBV11-2 NA NA
TGTGCCAGCTCCCTACCGGATAGATCCTACGAGCAGTACTTC CASSLPDRSYEQYF TRBJ2-7 TRBV28 NA NA
TGTGCCAGCAGTCACAGGGAGATACGCTCCTACGAGCAGTACTTC CASSHREIRSYEQYF TRBJ2-7 TRBV28 NA NA
TGTGCCAGCAGCCAGATTAATCAGCCCCAGCATTTT CASSQINQPQHF TRBJ1-5 TRBV7-9 once NA